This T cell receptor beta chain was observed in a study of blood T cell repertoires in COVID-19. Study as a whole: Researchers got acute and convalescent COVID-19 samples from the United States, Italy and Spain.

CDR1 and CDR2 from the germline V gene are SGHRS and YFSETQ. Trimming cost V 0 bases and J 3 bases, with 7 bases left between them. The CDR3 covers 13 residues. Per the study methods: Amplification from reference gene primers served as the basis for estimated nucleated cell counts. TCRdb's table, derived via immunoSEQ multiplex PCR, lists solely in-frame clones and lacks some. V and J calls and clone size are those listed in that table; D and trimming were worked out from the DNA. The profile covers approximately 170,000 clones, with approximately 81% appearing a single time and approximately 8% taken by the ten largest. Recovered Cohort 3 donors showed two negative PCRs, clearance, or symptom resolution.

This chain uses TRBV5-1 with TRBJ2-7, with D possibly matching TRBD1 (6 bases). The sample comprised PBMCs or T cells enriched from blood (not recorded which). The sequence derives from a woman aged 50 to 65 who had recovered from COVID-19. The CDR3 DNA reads TGCGCCAGCAGCTTGGAGGACAGCTACGAGCAGTACTTC. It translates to CASSLEDSYEQYF.